The 31 T cell receptor beta chains presented below share a single source sample, sequenced in a study of spatial heterogeneity in lung cancer. MiXCR, applied by TCRdb to the 5' RACE reads, yields one record per CDR3 protein. Found here are roughly 11,000 distinct CDR3 sequences, roughly a tenth of them singletons; the top ten hold 34%. Time point indicated: blood at routine non-recurrence follow-up after resection. The sequencing used PBMCs, collected at follow-up. Every receptor here comes from a female donor with early-stage non-small cell lung cancer.

This clonotype was counted between two and nine times. The rearrangement joins TRBV28 to TRBJ1-2; D remains unclear. The CDR3 sequence is 12 residues long. Trimming stripped 5 bases from V and 7 bases from J, with 11 bases between. Germline CDR1 and CDR2: MDHEN and SYDVKM. CDR3 nucleotides: TGTGCCAGCAGTCCGGGGTTGGGTGGCTACACCTTC. Translating it yields CASSPGLGGYTF.

The CDR3 nucleotides are TGTGCCAGCGGAACAGGGGGTCGGTACATTCAGTACTTC. Amino acid sequence: CASGTGGRYIQYF. The genes are TRBV11-2 and TRBJ2-4; TRBD1 aligns across 8 bases. The germline V gene encodes CDR1 SGHAT and CDR2 FQNNGV. V lost 8 bases and J lost 8; bases outside the gene matches: 8. This CDR3 contains 13 residues.

This clonotype was observed many times. The V call is TRBV7-3, the J call TRBJ2-1, with D possibly being TRBD1 (6 bases). Germline CDR1 is SGHTA and CDR2 is FQGTGA. The CDR3 spans 13 residues. V lost 4 bases to trimming and J lost 3 bases, with 7 bases between them. This CDR3 is CASSSDSYNEQFF. The CDR3, as DNA: TGTGCCAGCAGCTCGGACAGCTACAATGAGCAGTTCTTC. Based on the CDR3 plus reference TRBV7-3 and TRBJ2-1, the full variable domain is GAGVSQTPSNKVTEKGKYVELRCDPISGHTALYWYRQSLGQGPEFLIYFQGTGAADDSGLPNDRFFAVRPEGSVSTLKIQRTERGDSAVYLCASSSDSYNEQFFGPGTRLTVL.

In its sample, this clonotype was seen many times. This sequence joins TRBV7-3 and TRBJ2-1, with D maybe TRBD2 (6 bases). The V gene's germline CDR1 is SGHTA and CDR2 FQGTGA. The CDR3 totals 15 residues. Trimming cost V 5 bases and J 4 bases, with 15 bases left between them. CDR3 region: CASSPYLARYNEQFF. The CDR3 bases are TGTGCCAGCAGCCCGTACCTAGCGCGATACAATGAGCAGTTCTTC. Using reference TRBV7-3 and TRBJ2-1 for the parts outside the CDR3, the full variable domain is GAGVSQTPSNKVTEKGKYVELRCDPISGHTALYWYRQSLGQGPEFLIYFQGTGAADDSGLPNDRFFAVRPEGSVSTLKIQRTERGDSAVYLCASSPYLARYNEQFFGPGTRLTVL.

By its share, this clonotype is large. The V call is TRBV10-3, the J call TRBJ2-1; D is unresolved. CDR1 ENHRY and CDR2 SYGVKD come from the germline V gene. The CDR3 totals 13 residues. Trimming took off 7 bases at V and 4 bases at J, with 11 bases between the two ends. DNA of the CDR3: TGTGCCATCAAGGGTCCGCCGTACAATGAGCAGTTCTTC. Residues: CAIKGPPYNEQFF.

The table lists this clonotype with many counts. This sequence joins TRBV7-9 and TRBJ2-5; the D is unclear. Trimming pared 5 bases from V and 5 bases from J, leaving 9 bases between. This CDR3 is 12 amino acids long. Germline CDR1 SEHNR, CDR2 FQNEAQ (reference sequence). The CDR3 region is CASSPRLETQYF. The CDR3 nucleotides read TGTGCCAGCAGCCCGAGACTTGAGACCCAGTACTTC.

The chain joins TRBV6-6 to TRBJ1-1, with 10 bases identical to TRBD1. V shed 5 bases, J shed 3 bases, and the junction held 9 bases outside the gene matches. This CDR3 has 16 residues. CDR1 and CDR2 (germline): MNHNY, SVGAGI (reference sequence). DNA for the CDR3: TGTGCCAGCAGTCAACCACCCGGGACAGGGGACACTGAAGCTTTCTTT. Protein: CASSQPPGTGDTEAFF.

In this sample, this clonotype turned up many times. The chain carries TRBV7-2 and TRBJ2-7; 7 bases agree with TRBD1. The CDR3 has 15 amino acids. Germline V lookup: CDR1 SGHTA, CDR2 FQGNSA. V gave up 5 bases and J gave up 0 bases; unmatched junction bases: 7. CDR3 sequence (DNA): TGTGCCAGCAGCCTAACCGGGACAGTCTCCTACGAGCAGTACTTC. Translated, it gives CASSLTGTVSYEQYF.

This clonotype was counted at least ten times. V gene TRBV6-5 combines with J gene TRBJ1-1; D remains unclear. The germline V gene encodes CDR1 MNHEY and CDR2 SVGAGI. CDR3 length: 14 amino acids. V was trimmed by 0 bases and J by 0 bases, leaving 5 bases between them. In DNA form, the CDR3 reads TGTGCCAGCAGTTACTCCACCTTGAACACTGAAGCTTTCTTT. Residues: CASSYSTLNTEAFF.

This clonotype was recorded a few times. This chain connects TRBV20-1 to TRBJ2-3; D may match TRBD1 or TRBD2 (5 bases each). The germline V and J ends were trimmed by 3 bases and 0 bases, with 13 bases remaining between them. This CDR3 contains 15 residues. CDR1 and CDR2 from the germline V gene are DFQATT and SNEGSKA (reference sequence). The CDR3 region has the DNA TGCAGTGCTAGCTACGGGGCCCGTAGCACAGATACGCAGTATTTT. Translated: CSASYGARSTDTQYF.

In its sample, this clonotype was seen many times. This chain links TRBV20-1 with TRBJ2-7; 15 bases are shared with TRBD2. Germline CDR1 is DFQATT and CDR2 is SNEGSKA (reference sequence). Trimming removed 0 bases from V and 2 bases from J; junction bases left unmatched: 11. The CDR3 loop spans 19 amino acids. The CDR3 protein is CSARDRLGLAGGEPYEQYF. The DNA of the CDR3 is TGCAGTGCTAGAGATCGCCTGGGACTAGCGGGAGGAGAACCCTACGAGCAGTACTTC.

At least ten counts were recorded for this clonotype. For the CDR3, the DNA is TGCAGTGCTAGAAGGACAGGGGGCTCAGAGACCCAGTACTTC. Amino acids: CSARRTGGSETQYF. This chain joins TRBV20-1 and TRBJ2-5, with 11 nucleotides matching TRBD1. V dropped 2 bases and J dropped 4; count of bases not matched to a gene: 3. The germline V gene encodes CDR1 DFQATT and CDR2 SNEGSKA (reference sequence). The CDR3 consists of 14 residues.

This clonotype was detected ten times or more. This sequence joins TRBV7-9 and TRBJ2-3, with 15 nucleotides matching TRBD2. The length of the CDR3 is 17 residues. J was trimmed by 2 bases and V by 4 bases; bases with no gene match: 4. Germline V lookup: CDR1 SEHNR, CDR2 FQNEAQ (reference sequence). The CDR3 here is CASSSGTSGGNTDTQYF. Here the CDR3 DNA reads TGTGCCAGCAGCTCCGGGACTAGCGGGGGGAACACAGATACGCAGTATTTT.

This clonotype was recorded at least ten times. The genes are TRBV7-6 and TRBJ2-7, with a tentative D call TRBD1 (6 bases). The ends were cut back, 1 base at V and 7 bases at J, with 20 bases in the middle. The CDR3 totals 16 residues. Germline CDR1 is SGHVS and CDR2 is FNYEAQ. CDR3 loop: CASSLGGPVTVNEQYF. For the CDR3, the DNA is TGTGCCAGCAGCTTAGGGGGGCCCGTGACAGTAAATGAGCAGTACTTC. The entire variable domain, with the rest obtained from reference TRBV7-6 and TRBJ2-7, is as follows: GAGVSQSPRYKVTKRGQDVALRCDPISGHVSLYWYRQALGQGPEFLTYFNYEAQQDKSGLPNDRFSAERPEGSISTLTIQRTEQRDSAMYRCASSLGGPVTVNEQYFGPGTRLTVT.

The table lists this clonotype with a few counts. The rearrangement links TRBV28 to TRBJ1-1; D may be TRBD1 (6 bases). Germline V gene data show CDR1 as MDHEN and CDR2 as SYDVKM. The CDR3 is made up of 15 amino acids. V was trimmed by 3 bases and J by 0 bases, leaving 11 bases between them. This CDR3 reads CASSFGGLMNTEAFF. For the CDR3, the DNA is TGTGCCAGCAGTTTCGGGGGGCTCATGAACACTGAAGCTTTCTTT.

This clonotype was recorded many times. This sequence joins TRBV5-1 and TRBJ2-1; TRBD2 matches 14 bases. Germline values: CDR1 SGHRS, CDR2 YFSETQ. Trimming at V came to 4 bases and at J to 3 bases, leaving 9 bases not matched to a gene. This CDR3 is 18 amino acids long. As DNA, the CDR3 is TGCGCCAGCAGCCGCGGGACTAGCGGGAGCTTGGTCTACAATGAGCAGTTCTTC. Amino acids: CASSRGTSGSLVYNEQFF.

By frequency in the sample, this clonotype is medium-sized. This chain connects TRBV28 to TRBJ2-7, with 9 positions matching TRBD2. There are 15 residues in the CDR3. Germline-derived CDR1 and CDR2 are MDHEN and SYDVKM. V was clipped by 3 bases and J by 4 bases; unmatched bases: 7. This CDR3 is CASSLGAGGQYEQYF. In DNA, the CDR3 is TGTGCCAGCAGTTTGGGAGCGGGAGGACAATACGAGCAGTACTTC.

This clonotype was seen repeatedly, ten times or more. The chain uses TRBV7-9 and TRBJ2-3, with D possibly TRBD2 on 5 matching bases. Trimming stripped 3 bases from V and 5 bases from J, with 15 bases between. Germline V gene sequence: CDR1 SEHNR, CDR2 FQNEAQ (reference sequence). There are 15 residues in the CDR3. The CDR3 loop is CASSFIGGIGDTQYF. CDR3 in DNA: TGTGCCAGCAGCTTTATCGGAGGTATAGGAGATACGCAGTATTTT.

This clonotype was counted at least ten times. The gene calls are TRBV28 and TRBJ1-5; possible D gene TRBD1, 6 bases. CDR3 length: 14 amino acids. V dropped 3 bases and J dropped 7 bases, with 13 bases sitting between them. Germline CDR1 and CDR2: MDHEN and SYDVKM. CDR3 region: CASSFEGDLQPQHF. The DNA for the CDR3 is TGTGCCAGCAGTTTTGAGGGGGACTTACAGCCCCAGCATTTT.

This clonotype was observed at least ten times. The gene calls are TRBV20-1 and TRBJ2-3; 13 bases agree with TRBD2. V was clipped by 7 bases and J by 0 bases; unmatched bases: 7. This CDR3 contains 16 residues. Germline lookup yields CDR1 DFQATT and CDR2 SNEGSKA (reference sequence). CDR3: CSVGLAGRTSTDTQYF. The CDR3 DNA follows: TGCAGTGTGGGACTAGCGGGAAGAACTAGCACAGATACGCAGTATTTT.

This clonotype was counted at least ten times. The chain is built from TRBV10-2 and TRBJ1-2, with D uncertain. V was trimmed by 5 bases and J by 4 bases, leaving 14 bases between them. This CDR3 is 14 amino acids long. Germline V gene lookup returns CDR1 WSHSY and CDR2 SAAADI. CDR3 in amino acids: CASSTPPTSYGYTF. Here the CDR3 DNA reads TGCGCCAGCAGTACACCACCAACATCCTATGGCTACACCTTC.

This clonotype has a count of ten or more. The rearrangement joins TRBV7-9 to TRBJ1-1; D gene ambiguous. Germline V gene data show CDR1 as SEHNR and CDR2 as FQNEAQ (reference sequence). The CDR3 sequence is 15 residues long. The V gene lost 1 base and the J gene lost 1 base, with 10 bases spanning the gap. This chain's CDR3 is CASSLGWAGNTEAFF. The DNA of the CDR3 is TGTGCCAGCAGCTTAGGGTGGGCAGGGAACACTGAAGCTTTCTTT.

This clonotype was seen repeatedly, ten times or more. CDR3 residues: CSAREGDRGLKNIQYF. The DNA for the CDR3 is TGCAGTGCTAGAGAGGGGGATAGGGGGCTGAAAAACATTCAGTACTTC. This rearrangement joins TRBV20-1 to TRBJ2-4, with 7 bases lining up with TRBD1. CDR3 length: 16 amino acids. Trimming removed 0 bases from V and 4 bases from J; junction bases left unmatched: 9. Germline-derived CDR1 and CDR2 are DFQATT and SNEGSKA (reference sequence).

This clonotype was counted only a few times. This sequence joins TRBV6-6 and TRBJ2-3, with 9 bases aligning to TRBD2. Germline trimming cut 2 bases from V and 7 bases from J; bases unmatched to any gene: 4. The germline CDR1 and CDR2 sequences are MNHNY and SVGAGI (reference sequence). CDR3 length: 14 amino acids. In DNA, the CDR3 is TGTGCCAGCAGTTACGGCGGGGGGGCCCATACGCAGTATTTT. This codes for CASSYGGGAHTQYF.

This chain uses TRBV4-1 with TRBJ1-2; the D gene is possibly TRBD1 (5 bases). The CDR3 loop spans 13 amino acids. The V gene lost 1 base and the J gene lost 6 bases, with 9 bases spanning the gap. CDR1 MGHRA and CDR2 YSYEKL come from the germline V gene. The CDR3 spells CASSQGGVNGYTF. CDR3 coding DNA: TGCGCCAGCAGCCAAGGGGGCGTGAATGGCTACACCTTC.

In its sample, this clonotype was seen many times. This chain connects TRBV6-2 or TRBV6-3 to TRBJ2-4, with a possible D match to TRBD2 (6 bases). Per the germline V gene, CDR1 is MNHEY and CDR2 is SVGEGT. The V end was cut by 6 bases, the J end by 3 bases, with 12 bases between. This CDR3 region has 14 residues. The CDR3 region is CASRDRRGKNIQYF. The CDR3 nucleotides are TGTGCCAGCAGGGATCGGCGGGGCAAAAACATTCAGTACTTC.

This clonotype was counted at least ten times. This sequence joins TRBV29-1 and TRBJ1-4; 7 bases are a match to TRBD1. Germline values: CDR1 SQVTM, CDR2 ANQGSEA. CDR3 length: 12 amino acids. V was clipped by 6 bases and J by 6 bases; unmatched bases: 4. In DNA form, the CDR3 reads TGCAGCGTACCCGACAGGGATGAAAAACTGTTTTTT. Its protein is CSVPDRDEKLFF. The full variable domain, in which reference TRBV29-1 and TRBJ1-4 provide the parts outside the CDR3, is SAVISQKPSRDICQRGTSLTIQCQVDSQVTMMFWYRQQPGQSLTLIATANQGSEATYESGFVIDKFPISRPNLTFSTLTVSNMSPEDSSIYLCSVPDRDEKLFFGSGTQLSVL.

This clonotype turned up a few times. The chain uses TRBV20-1 and TRBJ2-4; D is unclear. Germline assignment: CDR1 DFQATT and CDR2 SNEGSKA (reference sequence). V was shortened by 3 bases and J by 6 bases, with 6 bases between the two germline ends. The CDR3 has 11 amino acids. The CDR3 coding sequence is TGCAGTGCTAGCGAGAGAAACATTCAGTACTTC. It codes for CSASERNIQYF.

This clonotype was seen repeatedly, ten times or more. V is TRBV7-9 and J is TRBJ1-3, with D perhaps matching TRBD1 (5 bases). The germline gives CDR1 SEHNR, CDR2 FQNEAQ (reference sequence). This CDR3 has 13 residues. V was clipped by 4 bases and J by 2 bases, with 6 bases between them. The CDR3 reads CASSSGAGNTIYF. CDR3 nucleotides: TGTGCCAGCAGCTCGGGGGCTGGAAACACCATATATTTT.

This clonotype was picked up many times. The chain uses TRBV7-2 and TRBJ2-7, with D possibly being TRBD2 (5 bases). Germline V gene data show CDR1 as SGHTA and CDR2 as FQGNSA. V dropped 1 base and J dropped 0 bases, with 7 bases sitting between them. This CDR3 region has 14 residues. CDR3 coding DNA: TGTGCCAGCAGCTTAGATCTAGCCTCCTACGAGCAGTACTTC. The encoded protein is CASSLDLASYEQYF.

This clonotype was observed many times. This chain joins TRBV29-1 and TRBJ2-7; 10 bases fit TRBD2. The CDR3 contains 14 residues. The germline gives CDR1 SQVTM, CDR2 ANQGSEA. The junction had 4 bases not matched to a gene; V was cut back by 1 base and J by 4 bases. CDR3 amino acids: CSVEGASGSYEQYF. CDR3 in DNA: TGCAGCGTTGAAGGGGCTAGCGGGAGTTACGAGCAGTACTTC.